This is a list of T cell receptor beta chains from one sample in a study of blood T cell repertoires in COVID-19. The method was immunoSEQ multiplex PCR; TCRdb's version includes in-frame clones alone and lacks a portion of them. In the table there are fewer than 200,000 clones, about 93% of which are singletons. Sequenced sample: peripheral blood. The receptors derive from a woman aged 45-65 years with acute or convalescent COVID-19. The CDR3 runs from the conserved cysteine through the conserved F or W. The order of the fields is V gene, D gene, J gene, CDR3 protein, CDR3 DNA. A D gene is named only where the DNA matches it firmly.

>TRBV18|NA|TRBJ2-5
CASSPPGETQYF
TGTGCCAGCTCACCCCCGGGGGAGACCCAGTACTTC
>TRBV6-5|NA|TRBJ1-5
CASTLGGAQHF
TGTGCCAGCACCCTAGGGGGAGCCCAGCATTTT
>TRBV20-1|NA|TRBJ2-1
CSARDPDEQFF
TGCAGTGCTAGAGATCCGGATGAGCAGTTCTTC
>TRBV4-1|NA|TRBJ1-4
CASSAQSQGMGEKLFF
TGCGCCAGCAGCGCTCAATCCCAGGGGATGGGTGAAAAACTGTTTTTT
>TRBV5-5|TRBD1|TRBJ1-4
CASSAGQFATNEKLFF
TGTGCCAGCAGCGCGGGACAGTTTGCAACTAATGAAAAACTGTTTTTT
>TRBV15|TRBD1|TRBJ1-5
CATSPLGTALNQPQHF
TGTGCCACCAGCCCCCTGGGGACAGCTCTTAATCAGCCCCAGCATTTT
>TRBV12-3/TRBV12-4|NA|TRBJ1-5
CASSLAGTQPQHF
TGTGCCAGCAGTTTGGCGGGGACTCAGCCCCAGCATTTT
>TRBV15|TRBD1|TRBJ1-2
CATSRGQGPYGYTF
TGTGCCACCAGCAGAGGACAGGGTCCCTATGGCTACACCTTC
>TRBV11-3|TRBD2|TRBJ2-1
CASSEAGVSSYNEQFF
TGTGCCAGCAGCGAGGCGGGGGTGTCCTCCTACAATGAGCAGTTCTTC
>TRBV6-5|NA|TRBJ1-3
CASEMRKHSGNTIYF
TGTGCCAGCGAGATGAGGAAACACTCTGGAAACACCATATATTTT
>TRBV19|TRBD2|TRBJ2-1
CASSHLAGGREQFF
TGTGCCAGTAGTCACCTAGCGGGAGGTCGTGAGCAGTTCTTC
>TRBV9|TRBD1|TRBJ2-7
CASSRQGDSSYEQYF
TGTGCCAGCAGTCGACAGGGCGACAGCTCCTACGAGCAGTACTTC
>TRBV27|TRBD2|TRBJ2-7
CAGSPWGSGGYEQYF
TGTGCCGGCAGTCCCTGGGGTAGCGGGGGATACGAGCAGTACTTC
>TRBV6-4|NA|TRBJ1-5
CASSVSLNQPQHF
TGTGCCAGCAGTGTGTCCTTAAATCAGCCCCAGCATTTT
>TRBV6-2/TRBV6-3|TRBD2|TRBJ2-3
CASSYRPGRPVDTQYF
TGTGCCAGCAGTTACCGTCCCGGGAGGCCCGTGGATACGCAGTATTTT
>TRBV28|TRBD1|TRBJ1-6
CASSWGTDLYNSPLHF
TGTGCCAGCAGTTGGGGGACAGATCTTTATAATTCACCCCTCCACTTT